The 18 T cell receptor beta chains in this list originate from one sample, sequenced in a study of T-cell memory formation after mild COVID-19. TCRdb analysed the 5' RACE reads with MiXCR anew, one entry per CDR3 protein. This table has roughly 130,000 distinct CDR3 sequences, 5% to 6.5% appearing once. Sequences were obtained from PBMCs or a T cell subset sorted from them (not recorded which). The receptors were sampled from an adult woman who had mild COVID-19 (a few samples of this study predate the infection). Cell type and time point are not known.

This clonotype was counted at least ten times. The CDR3 coding sequence is TGCGCCAGCAGCCAAGATAACGCCAGAGAGACCCAGTACTTC. Translating gives CASSQDNARETQYF. V is TRBV4-1 and J is TRBJ2-5, with D uncertain. CDR3 length: 14 amino acids. Germline loops: CDR1 MGHRA, CDR2 YSYEKL. V lost 0 bases to trimming and J lost 4 bases, with 9 bases between them.

This chain links TRBV12-3 or TRBV12-4 with TRBJ2-6, with D hard to call. This CDR3 spans 14 amino acids. V lost 5 bases to trimming and J lost 1 base, with 6 bases between them. The CDR3 bases are TGTGCCAGCAGTGGCCCATCTGGGGCCAACGTCCTGACTTTC. Translated, it gives CASSGPSGANVLTF.

This clonotype was counted ten times or more. The genes are TRBV11-3 and TRBJ2-7, with TRBD1 matching 7 bases. The J segment lost 1 base and the V segment lost 4 bases, leaving 1 base of the junction unmatched. Germline values: CDR1 SGHNT, CDR2 YENEEA. This CDR3 region has 13 residues. The CDR3 DNA is TGTGCCAGCAGCTCGGGACAGTCCTACGAGCAGTACTTC. This sequence encodes CASSSGQSYEQYF.

The rearrangement joins TRBV20-1 to TRBJ1-4; TRBD1 is a possible D gene (5 bases). V was pared by 5 bases and J by 4 bases, with 17 bases between. CDR3 length: 15 amino acids. Germline assignment: CDR1 DFQATT and CDR2 SNEGSKA (reference sequence). The CDR3 DNA follows: TGCAGTGCTCGGGCCTCCGGGAGGGGTAATGAAAAACTGTTTTTT. Its protein product is CSARASGRGNEKLFF.

This clonotype has a count of ten or more. The DNA for the CDR3 is TGTGCCAGCAGCTTAGAGCGGAGATCCTACAATGAGCAGTTCTTC. Protein: CASSLERRSYNEQFF. The gene calls are TRBV7-2 and TRBJ2-1; D is perhaps TRBD2 (5 bases). This CDR3 has 15 amino acids. The germline CDR1 and CDR2 sequences are SGHTA and FQGNSA. V shed 1 base and J shed 1 base, with 8 bases lying between them.

This clonotype has a count of ten or more. The chain is built from TRBV9 and TRBJ2-3; no definite D call. This CDR3 region has 12 residues. Trimming left V 0 bases short and J 3 bases short, with 2 bases between. Germline lookup yields CDR1 SGDLS and CDR2 YYNGEE. The CDR3 bases are TGTGCCAGCAGCGTAGCTACAGATACGCAGTATTTT. This sequence encodes CASSVATDTQYF.

V is TRBV12-3 or TRBV12-4 and J is TRBJ1-3; D call uncertain. The CDR3 covers 11 residues. Trimming left V 5 bases short and J 6 bases short, with 5 bases between. In DNA, the CDR3 is TGTGCCAGCAGTCCTAAAAACACCATATATTTT. Translating it yields CASSPKNTIYF.

In this sample, this clonotype turned up many times. The V gene is TRBV4-1, the J gene TRBJ2-5; D gene uncertain. Trimming took off 1 base at V and 5 bases at J, with 8 bases between the two ends. Germline values: CDR1 MGHRA, CDR2 YSYEKL. CDR3 length: 13 amino acids. DNA for the CDR3: TGCGCCAGCAGCCAAGTTCTCTTGGAGACCCAGTACTTC. Its translation: CASSQVLLETQYF.

The CDR3 DNA is TGTGCCAGCAGTCCCGGGACAGGGTATGGCTACACCTTC. As protein: CASSPGTGYGYTF. The chain employs TRBV27 and TRBJ1-2, with 9 positions matching TRBD1. Looked up from germline, CDR1 is MNHEY and CDR2 is SMNVEV (reference sequence). J was trimmed by 5 bases and V by 5 bases; bases with no gene match: 3. This CDR3 region has 13 residues.

This clonotype was observed many times. The junction does not match germline at one end; this may be a read error. The chain recombines TRBV12-3 or TRBV12-4 with TRBJ2-1; D perhaps matches TRBD2 (6 bases). The CDR3 spans 15 residues. CDR3 DNA sequence: TGTGCCAGCAGTATAGCGGTCCTTAAGGACAATGAGCAGTTCTTC. The encoded protein is CASSIAVLKDNEQFF.

This clonotype appeared many times. This rearrangement joins TRBV5-1 to TRBJ2-3; D gene uncertain. Germline V gene data show CDR1 as SGHRS and CDR2 as YFSETQ. This CDR3 contains 16 residues. With 0 bases removed from V and 4 bases from J, the gap between germline ends came to 15 bases. The CDR3 nucleotides are TGCGCCAGCAGCTTGGCTCGGCAAAGCACACCAGATACGCAGTATTTT. This sequence encodes CASSLARQSTPDTQYF.

Here the CDR3 reads CATKFLAGGPGGEQFF. Written as DNA, the CDR3 is TGTGCCACGAAGTTTCTAGCGGGAGGGCCGGGGGGTGAGCAGTTCTTC. The chain combines TRBV6-2 or TRBV6-3 with TRBJ2-1, with 12 nucleotides matching TRBD2. J lost 9 bases, V lost 10 bases, and 16 bases had no gene match. Germline loops: CDR1 MNHEY, CDR2 SVGEGT. This CDR3 comprises 16 residues.

This clonotype was counted ten times or more. This chain joins TRBV5-1 and TRBJ1-2, with D tentatively TRBD1 (5 bases). The V end lost 4 bases, the J end lost 6 bases, and 13 bases lay between the germline ends. The V gene's germline CDR1 is SGHRS and CDR2 YFSETQ. CDR3 length: 13 amino acids. CDR3 in DNA: TGCGCCAGCAGCGCCCAGGGAGGCGATGGCTACACCTTC. Translating gives CASSAQGGDGYTF. Using reference TRBV5-1 and TRBJ1-2 for the parts outside the CDR3, the full variable domain is KAGVTQTPRYLIKTRGQQVTLSCSPISGHRSVSWYQQTPGQGLQFLFEYFSETQRNKGNFPGRFSGRQFSNSRSEMNVSTLELGDSALYLCASSAQGGDGYTFGSGTRLTVV.

The sample holds a few counts of this clonotype. The rearrangement uses TRBV15 and TRBJ1-4, with D possibly being TRBD1 (5 bases). Trimming shortened V by 0 bases and J by 4 bases, and 12 bases separated the two germline ends. The CDR3 covers 16 residues. Germline V gene data show CDR1 as LNHNV and CDR2 as YYDKDF (reference sequence). The DNA of the CDR3 is TGTGCCACCAGCAGAGATAGGCGACAGAGTAATGAAAAACTGTTTTTT. It encodes CATSRDRRQSNEKLFF.

This clonotype occurred many times. The V gene is TRBV5-1, the J gene TRBJ2-7, with D tentatively TRBD2 (7 bases). Trimming pared 3 bases from V and 2 bases from J, leaving 15 bases between. CDR3 size: 15 residues. Germline lookup yields CDR1 SGHRS and CDR2 YFSETQ. In nucleotides, the CDR3 is TGCGCCAGCAGCTGGGGGGGCGACTTTACCTACGAGCAGTACTTC. This encodes CASSWGGDFTYEQYF.

This chain connects TRBV14 to TRBJ2-3; TRBD1 matches at 7 bases. CDR3 size: 12 residues. V dropped 6 bases and J dropped 4; count of bases not matched to a gene: 1. Germline lookup yields CDR1 SGHDN and CDR2 FVKESK. The CDR3 loop reads CASSTGADTQYF. CDR3 sequence (DNA): TGTGCCAGCAGTACAGGGGCAGATACGCAGTATTTT.

The rearrangement joins TRBV12-3 or TRBV12-4 to TRBJ1-3; TRBD1 agrees at 7 bases. The CDR3 is 15 residues long. The V segment lost 6 bases and the J segment 4 bases; nucleotides outside the gene matches: 9. As DNA, the CDR3 is TGTGCCAGCAGCCCCGGACAGGTCAGAGGAAACACCATATATTTT. Translating gives CASSPGQVRGNTIYF.

This clonotype was seen a handful of times. J is TRBJ2-7 and V is TRBV20-1, with D unresolved. The CDR3 loop spans 9 amino acids. Germline CDR1 is DFQATT and CDR2 is SNEGSKA (reference sequence). The CDR3 is CRADYEQYF. Here the CDR3 DNA reads TGCAGGGCCGACTACGAGCAGTACTTC.